The 20 T cell receptor beta chains reported below all come from one sample, sequenced in a study of blood T cells in healthy people across ages. Together with a sample-barcoded 5' primer, a J-beta primer mix was included in a second PCR lasting roughly 6 to 12 cycles. MiXCR was run by TCRdb on the 5' RACE reads, yielding one entry per CDR3 protein. This sample has about 800,000 distinct CDR3 sequences, with about 25% found just once. These sequences were also reported in another study, on T cells of mothers and their children.

The sequenced sample was blood. These receptors were obtained from a boy between 10 and 17 years old in good health.

The chain joins TRBV20-1 to TRBJ2-7; D is ambiguous. Deletions cut 3 bases from V and 7 bases from J, with 16 bases between. The CDR3 consists of 13 residues. Per the germline V gene, CDR1 is DFQATT and CDR2 is SNEGSKA (reference sequence). The CDR3 sequence: CSARAETAWEQYF. CDR3 sequence (DNA): TGCAGTGCTAGGGCCGAGACCGCCTGGGAGCAGTACTTC.

The gene calls are TRBV7-9 and TRBJ1-2; 7 nucleotides align to TRBD1. The V gene end was trimmed by 1 base and the J gene end by 3 bases; junction bases not matched to a gene: 5. Germline V CDR1 and CDR2: SEHNR, FQNEAQ (reference sequence). This CDR3 spans 15 amino acids. The CDR3 bases are TGTGCCAGCAGCTTAGTGACAGGGTTTGACTATGGCTACACCTTC. Translated: CASSLVTGFDYGYTF.

This clonotype was detected a few times. The V call is TRBV28, the J call TRBJ2-7, with 8 bases that match TRBD1. There are 13 residues in the CDR3. Per germline, CDR1 MDHEN and CDR2 SYDVKM. With 5 bases clipped from V and 5 bases from J, the junction kept 5 bases outside the gene matches. The CDR3 DNA reads TGTGCCAGCAGTCGGACAGGGATAAACGAGCAGTACTTC. Translating it yields CASSRTGINEQYF.

This sequence joins TRBV6-2 or TRBV6-3 and TRBJ1-6; 7 nucleotides align to TRBD1. Germline V gene sequence: CDR1 MNHEY, CDR2 SVGEGT. V was pared by 6 bases and J by 3 bases, with 2 bases of the junction left unmatched. The CDR3 extends over 14 amino acids. CDR3 protein: CASRRTGYNSPLHF. The CDR3 DNA is TGTGCCAGCAGGAGGACAGGCTATAATTCACCCCTCCACTTT.

CDR3 region: CASTDGDRDSSTDTQYF. CDR3 in DNA: TGTGCCAGCACCGACGGGGACAGGGACTCTAGCACAGATACGCAGTATTTT. The chain links TRBV7-9 to TRBJ2-3; the match to TRBD1 covers 9 bases. Losses at the gene ends were 7 bases for V and 0 bases for J; bases not matched to a gene: 11. This CDR3 has 17 amino acids. Germline-derived CDR1 and CDR2 are SEHNR and FQNEAQ (reference sequence).

The V and J genes are TRBV12-3 or TRBV12-4 and TRBJ2-5, with D perhaps matching TRBD1 (5 bases). This CDR3 has 15 amino acids. V lost 7 bases to trimming and J lost 1 base, with 16 bases between them. CDR3 residues: CASNTWGRSQETQYF. For the CDR3, the DNA is TGTGCCAGCAATACATGGGGCAGAAGCCAAGAGACCCAGTACTTC.

The chain has TRBV4-1 and TRBJ2-3, with 11 bases matching TRBD2. Trimming cost V 6 bases and J 0 bases; bases outside gene matches: 17. Germline CDR1 and CDR2: MGHRA and YSYEKL. The CDR3 is 20 residues long. DNA of the CDR3: TGCGCCAGCAGTCCAGTTCTAGCGGGGGGAAAGTCTATTAGCACAGATACGCAGTATTTT. Protein sequence: CASSPVLAGGKSISTDTQYF.

This clonotype has more than one count but fewer than ten. J is TRBJ2-3 and V is TRBV15, with TRBD2 matching over 10 bases. V gave up 0 bases and J gave up 5 bases; unmatched junction bases: 8. The CDR3 extends over 17 amino acids. Germline CDR1 reads LNHNV; CDR2 reads YYDKDF (reference sequence). CDR3 sequence reads: CATSREASGSFGDTQYF. Here the CDR3 DNA reads TGTGCCACCAGCAGAGAGGCTAGCGGGAGTTTTGGAGATACGCAGTATTTT. The full variable domain, completed using reference TRBV15 and TRBJ2-3, is DAMVIQNPRYQVTQFGKPVTLSCSQTLNHNVMYWYQQKSSQAPKLLFHYYDKDFNNEADTPDNFQSRRPNTSFCFLDIRSPGLGDTAMYLCATSREASGSFGDTQYFGPGTRLTVL.

The chain couples TRBV20-1 to TRBJ1-3; a possible D gene is TRBD1 (5 bases). The CDR3 sequence is 17 residues long. Germline CDR1 and CDR2: DFQATT and SNEGSKA (reference sequence). V lost 1 base to trimming and J lost 0 bases, with 16 bases between them. The CDR3 loop reads CSARGVGHGSSGNTIYF. For the CDR3, the DNA is TGCAGTGCTAGAGGGGTGGGGCACGGGAGCTCTGGAAACACCATATATTTT.

This clonotype has a handful of counts. The chain uses TRBV7-2 and TRBJ1-1, with D uncertain. The length of the CDR3 is 11 residues. Germline assignment: CDR1 SGHTA and CDR2 FQGNSA. Trimming took off 5 bases at V and 10 bases at J, with 11 bases between the two ends. The CDR3 region has the DNA TGTGCCAGCAGCCCAGGATCTGGAGCTTTCTTT. Translated, it gives CASSPGSGAFF.

The CDR3 DNA is TGTGCCAGCAGCGAGATAACCTACGAGCAGTACTTC. This encodes CASSEITYEQYF. The genes are TRBV7-9 and TRBJ2-7; no firm D call. The V gene's germline CDR1 is SEHNR and CDR2 FQNEAQ (reference sequence). There are 12 residues in the CDR3. Trimming stripped 5 bases from V and 2 bases from J, with 7 bases between.

This clonotype was found a few times. This chain joins TRBV18 and TRBJ2-7; 11 bases are a match to TRBD2. Germline CDR1 reads KGHSH; CDR2 reads LQKENI. The CDR3 sequence is 14 residues long. Trimming removed 6 bases from V and 4 bases from J; junction bases left unmatched: 5. The CDR3 loop reads CASSQTSGMYEQYF. DNA for the CDR3: TGTGCCAGCTCCCAGACTAGCGGGATGTACGAGCAGTACTTC.

This clonotype was seen more than once but under ten times. The V call is TRBV6-1, the J call TRBJ1-2; D is possibly TRBD1 (5 bases). The CDR3 has 14 amino acids. The V gene's germline CDR1 is MNHNS and CDR2 SASEGT. Trimming took 1 base from V and 5 from J, leaving 11 bases between them. The CDR3 loop is CASSEGQYDYGYTF. CDR3 sequence (DNA): TGTGCCAGCAGTGAAGGACAGTACGATTATGGCTACACCTTC.

The sample holds a few counts of this clonotype. V gene TRBV5-5 combines with J gene TRBJ2-7; 8 nucleotides line up with TRBD2. Germline V CDR1 and CDR2: SGHKS, YYEKEE (reference sequence). The CDR3 runs to 14 residues. Trimming removed 4 bases from V and 3 bases from J; junction bases left unmatched: 6. CDR3 residues: CASSRGGLVYEQYF. In DNA, the CDR3 is TGTGCCAGCAGCCGAGGGGGACTAGTCTACGAGCAGTACTTC.

This clonotype was seen more than once but under ten times. The V call is TRBV5-1, the J call TRBJ2-5; D is unresolved. The DNA end favors TRBJ2-1, so the J call may be wrong. The germline CDR1 and CDR2 sequences are SGHRS and YFSETQ. The CDR3 spans 12 residues. The CDR3 DNA reads TGCGCCAGCAGACAGCGAAACAATGAGCAGTTCTTC. It codes for CASRQRNNEQFF.

The chain carries TRBV7-9 and TRBJ2-1; D gene unclear. The germline gives CDR1 SEHNR, CDR2 FQNEAQ (reference sequence). Trimming stripped 6 bases from V and 8 bases from J, with 14 bases between. This CDR3 is built from 13 residues. The CDR3 sequence is CASRSSPGYEQFF. The CDR3 DNA is TGTGCCAGCAGATCCAGTCCGGGCTATGAGCAGTTCTTC.

The V and J genes are TRBV29-1 and TRBJ1-5; the D gene is possibly TRBD1 (6 bases). V was shortened by 4 bases and J by 4 bases, with 8 bases between the two germline ends. CDR1 SQVTM and CDR2 ANQGSEA come from the germline V gene. The CDR3 has 12 amino acids. The CDR3, as DNA: TGCAGCGTTGCAGGGGATAATCAGCCCCAGCATTTT. Its protein is CSVAGDNQPQHF.

This clonotype was observed a few times. The chain recombines TRBV28 with TRBJ2-3; 8 nucleotides align to TRBD2. The length of the CDR3 is 14 residues. Trimming removed 7 bases from V and 0 bases from J; junction bases left unmatched: 3. Germline V gene lookup returns CDR1 MDHEN and CDR2 SYDVKM. CDR3 nucleotide sequence: TGTGCCAGCACCAAGCGGGAGAGCACAGATACGCAGTATTTT. It encodes CASTKRESTDTQYF.

The rearrangement uses TRBV5-1 and TRBJ2-2; TRBD2 matches at 7 bases. The germline V gene has CDR1 SGHRS and CDR2 YFSETQ. The CDR3 has 14 amino acids. V trimming: 5 bases; J trimming: 5 bases; junction bases outside the gene matches: 6. In DNA form, the CDR3 reads TGCGCCAGCAGAAGGCGGGAGACGACCGGGGAGCTGTTTTTT. Its translation is CASRRRETTGELFF.

The rearrangement links TRBV20-1 to TRBJ2-2; D call uncertain. CDR1 is DFQATT and CDR2 is SNEGSKA in the germline V gene (reference sequence). The CDR3 extends over 14 amino acids. The V end was cut by 5 bases, the J end by 6 bases, with 16 bases between. This chain's CDR3 is CSAPDGLNAGELFF. The DNA for the CDR3 is TGCAGTGCTCCCGACGGATTAAACGCCGGGGAGCTGTTTTTT.